Below, 30 T cell receptor beta chains from the same sample are listed, as sequenced in a study of cytomegalovirus exposure and HLA in healthy donors. TCRdb's copy holds only in-frame clones and misses some; the assay was immunoSEQ multiplex PCR. The sample gives 95,000 to 150,000 clones, 85% to 90% of which show up once; roughly 6% is in the top ten. The material sequenced was PBMCs. Receptor source: a young woman in good health and CMV-seropositive.

The rearrangement links TRBV6-5 to TRBJ2-7, with TRBD1 identical over 10 bases. There are 15 residues in the CDR3. Trimming took 5 bases from V and 2 from J; bases not matched to a gene: 6. Germline V gene sequence: CDR1 MNHEY, CDR2 SVGAGI. The CDR3 DNA reads as TGTGCCAGCAGTGCCCAGGACAGGGGGACCTACGAGCAGTACTTC. Translated, it gives CASSAQDRGTYEQYF.

The chain has TRBV30 and TRBJ2-3; 9 nucleotides agree with TRBD2. J lost 3 bases, V lost 3 bases, and 7 bases had no gene match. The CDR3 runs to 15 residues. Germline CDR1 and CDR2: GTSNPN and SVGIG (reference sequence). The CDR3 region has the DNA TGTGCCTGGAGCGTAAGCGGGGGGTCAACAGATACGCAGTATTTT. Amino acid sequence: CAWSVSGGSTDTQYF.

V usage is TRBV5-6 and J usage is TRBJ1-2; D is perhaps TRBD1 (5 bases). Germline V gives CDR1 SGHDT, CDR2 YYEEEE. CDR3 length: 14 amino acids. V was cut by 4 bases and J by 3 bases, with 13 bases left in between. The CDR3 is CASSGLTGDYGYTF. The CDR3 DNA reads TGTGCCAGCAGCGGCCTAACGGGGGACTATGGCTACACCTTC. The full variable domain, rest sourced from reference TRBV5-6 and TRBJ1-2, is DAGVTQSPTHLIKTRGQQVTLRCSPKSGHDTVSWYQQALGQGPQFIFQYYEEEERQRGNFPDRFSGHQFPNYSSELNVNALLLGDSALYLCASSGLTGDYGYTFGSGTRLTVV.

The chain carries TRBV5-8 and TRBJ1-5, with D perhaps TRBD1 (6 bases). The CDR3 runs to 14 residues. Per germline, CDR1 SGHTS and CDR2 YDEGEE. The V end lost 0 bases, the J end lost 7 bases, and 11 bases lay between the germline ends. The CDR3 here is CASSLGQVRQPQHF. CDR3 DNA sequence: TGTGCCAGCAGCTTGGGACAGGTCCGCCAGCCCCAGCATTTT.

This chain joins TRBV5-1 and TRBJ1-2; 7 bases are a match to TRBD1. CDR1 and CDR2 from the germline V gene are SGHRS and YFSETQ. The CDR3 runs 12 residues. J lost 4 bases, V lost 7 bases, and 4 bases had no gene match. The CDR3 loop reads CASRQGTYGYTF. As DNA, the CDR3 is TGCGCCAGCCGACAGGGCACCTATGGCTACACCTTC. The full variable domain, its missing parts supplied by reference TRBV5-1 and TRBJ1-2, is KAGVTQTPRYLIKTRGQQVTLSCSPISGHRSVSWYQQTPGQGLQFLFEYFSETQRNKGNFPGRFSGRQFSNSRSEMNVSTLELGDSALYLCASRQGTYGYTFGSGTRLTVV.

For this clone: One end of the junction does not line up with germline, which may come from a read error. V gene TRBV30 combines with J gene TRBJ1-2; D gene ambiguous. The length of the CDR3 is 10 residues. The V gene's germline CDR1 is GTSNPN and CDR2 SVGIG (reference sequence). The CDR3 protein is CAWSATVLNF. In DNA, the CDR3 is TGTGCCTGGAGTGCTACGGTCCTGAACTTC.

This sequence joins TRBV5-8 and TRBJ2-7; D is perhaps TRBD2 (6 bases). Germline CDR1 and CDR2: SGHTS and YDEGEE. The CDR3 has 19 residues. V lost 7 bases and J lost 3, with 32 bases in between. The CDR3 loop reads CASGRFGTVDLGNYYEQYF. For the CDR3, the DNA is TGTGCCAGCGGGAGGTTTGGAACAGTTGATCTTGGGAACTACTACGAGCAGTACTTC.

The V and J genes are TRBV12-5 and TRBJ1-2; 7 nucleotides line up with TRBD1. Trimming at V came to 5 bases and at J to 4 bases, leaving 10 bases not matched to a gene. The germline gives CDR1 LGHNT, CDR2 FRNRAP. The CDR3 is 15 residues long. The CDR3 nucleotides read TGTGCTAGTGGTGGCGGGACAGCAAATTTCTATGGCTACACCTTC. It yields the protein CASGGGTANFYGYTF.

This chain joins TRBV4-1 and TRBJ1-5; D is ambiguous. The V end lost 0 bases, the J end lost 5 bases, and 11 bases lay between the germline ends. This CDR3 spans 15 amino acids. Germline CDR1 is MGHRA and CDR2 is YSYEKL. The CDR3 DNA follows: TGCGCCAGCAGCCAAGATGCACGGAGCGATCAGCCCCAGCATTTT. Its protein is CASSQDARSDQPQHF.

This chain links TRBV19 with TRBJ1-6, with D perhaps TRBD1 (5 bases). The CDR3 loop spans 12 amino acids. Germline V gene sequence: CDR1 LNHDA, CDR2 SQIVND (reference sequence). Trimming shortened V by 8 bases and J by 9 bases, and 11 bases separated the two germline ends. In nucleotides, the CDR3 is TGTGCCAGTCGGGCCGGGGGTTCACCCCTCCACTTT. Amino acid sequence: CASRAGGSPLHF. Drawing the rest from reference TRBV19 and TRBJ1-6, the complete variable domain is DGGITQSPKYLFRKEGQNVTLSCEQNLNHDAMYWYRQDPGQGLRLIYYSQIVNDFQKGDIAEGYSVSREKKESFPLTVTSAQKNPTAFYLCASRAGGSPLHFGNGTRLTVT.

J is TRBJ2-7 and V is TRBV19; a possible D gene is TRBD2 (6 bases). Germline assignment: CDR1 LNHDA and CDR2 SQIVND (reference sequence). Deletions cut 1 base from V and 4 bases from J, with 17 bases between. CDR3 length: 16 amino acids. Written as DNA, the CDR3 is TGTGCCAGTAGTATAGGCGACGAAAGGAGGGATTACGAGCAGTACTTC. Its protein product is CASSIGDERRDYEQYF.

V is TRBV19 and J is TRBJ2-5; tentatively, D is TRBD2 (7 bases). Germline lookup yields CDR1 LNHDA and CDR2 SQIVND (reference sequence). The CDR3 totals 14 residues. V lost 10 bases and J 4 bases, leaving 19 bases between the germline ends. The CDR3 DNA is TGTGCCACCCGACCGATGGGGGGGCTAGAGACCCAGTACTTC. It translates to CATRPMGGLETQYF.

The V and J genes are TRBV7-9 and TRBJ2-4; no definite D call. The ends were cut back, 5 bases at V and 6 bases at J, with 5 bases in the middle. The germline CDR1 and CDR2 sequences are SEHNR and FQNEAQ (reference sequence). The CDR3 is 11 amino acids. CDR3 residues: CASSPINIQYF. CDR3 in DNA: TGTGCCAGCAGCCCCATAAACATTCAGTACTTC.

J is TRBJ2-3 and V is TRBV7-9; 8 bases map to TRBD1. Germline lookup yields CDR1 SEHNR and CDR2 FQNEAQ (reference sequence). The ends lost 4 bases at V and 2 bases at J; junction bases unmatched: 5. The CDR3 extends over 15 amino acids. The CDR3 sequence is CASSSGQAHTDTQYF. CDR3 in DNA: TGTGCCAGCAGCTCGGGACAGGCGCACACAGATACGCAGTATTTT.

This chain connects TRBV25-1 to TRBJ1-2; D ambiguous. Trimming took 3 bases from V and 5 from J, leaving 4 bases between them. The CDR3 spans 11 residues. The germline V gene encodes CDR1 MGHDK and CDR2 SYGVNS. The CDR3 DNA sequence: TGTGCCAGCAGTGACCGTTATGGCTACACCTTC. This gives the protein CASSDRYGYTF.

The CDR3 nucleotides read TGTGCCAGCAGCTTGGAGCCCTACAATGAGCAGTTCTTC. This codes for CASSLEPYNEQFF. The gene calls are TRBV7-3 and TRBJ2-1; no clear D. Between the trimmed V and J ends, which lost 3 bases and 2 bases, there was a span of 5 bases. Per the germline V gene, CDR1 is SGHTA and CDR2 is FQGTGA. CDR3 length: 13 residues.

The table lists this clone with a count of one. This chain links TRBV14 with TRBJ2-7; TRBD2 aligns across 12 bases. Trimming took 1 base from V and 4 from J; bases not matched to a gene: 2. The CDR3 runs 15 residues. Germline lookup yields CDR1 SGHDN and CDR2 FVKESK. The CDR3 protein is CASSQGLAGAYEQYF. CDR3 coding DNA: TGTGCCAGCAGCCAAGGACTAGCGGGAGCGTACGAGCAGTACTTC.

This rearrangement joins TRBV14 to TRBJ1-1, with D possibly TRBD1 on 6 matching bases. Germline V gene lookup returns CDR1 SGHDN and CDR2 FVKESK. The CDR3 spans 14 residues. V was trimmed by 3 bases and J by 0 bases, leaving 8 bases between them. The CDR3 here is CASSQGHLNTEAFF. For the CDR3, the DNA is TGTGCCAGCAGCCAGGGACATCTGAACACTGAAGCTTTCTTT.

V is TRBV5-1 and J is TRBJ1-3; 7 positions match TRBD1. The CDR3 is 15 amino acids. The J segment lost 4 bases and the V segment lost 7 bases, leaving 11 bases of the junction unmatched. Germline values: CDR1 SGHRS, CDR2 YFSETQ. The CDR3 DNA is TGCGCCAGCCGGGACAGCTCCGTCCACGGAAACACCATATATTTT. Its protein is CASRDSSVHGNTIYF.

V gene TRBV27 combines with J gene TRBJ2-1; 9 bases are shared with TRBD1. This CDR3 spans 14 amino acids. Germline V gene sequence: CDR1 MNHEY, CDR2 SMNVEV (reference sequence). The junction had 3 bases not matched to a gene; V was cut back by 5 bases and J by 4 bases. The CDR3 loop reads CASSRQGVYNEQFF. CDR3 nucleotides: TGTGCCAGCAGTCGACAGGGGGTGTACAATGAGCAGTTCTTC.

This chain connects TRBV7-9 to TRBJ2-7; 10 bases are shared with TRBD1. V trimming: 3 bases; J trimming: 5 bases; junction bases outside the gene matches: 7. The CDR3 has 15 amino acids. Germline V gene data show CDR1 as SEHNR and CDR2 as FQNEAQ (reference sequence). CDR3 loop: CASSFDRDRGHEQYF. The CDR3 DNA reads TGTGCCAGCAGCTTTGACCGGGACAGGGGCCACGAGCAGTACTTC.

This clone was observed once. The rearrangement links TRBV27 to TRBJ2-1, with 9 bases fitting TRBD1. This CDR3 is 13 amino acids long. The germline CDR1 and CDR2 sequences are MNHEY and SMNVEV (reference sequence). V trimming: 6 bases; J trimming: 3 bases; junction bases outside the gene matches: 0. The CDR3 nucleotides read TGTGCCAGCAGGACAGGGGGCTACAATGAGCAGTTCTTC. Protein product: CASRTGGYNEQFF.

The rearrangement uses TRBV5-1 and TRBJ1-6; D is unclear. This CDR3 region has 14 residues. Germline CDR1 reads SGHRS; CDR2 reads YFSETQ. Deletions cut 4 bases from V and 8 bases from J, with 13 bases between. In nucleotides, the CDR3 is TGCGCCAGCAGCGCGGGCCCCAGAGATTCACCCCTCCACTTT. Translation gives CASSAGPRDSPLHF.

This chain joins TRBV13 and TRBJ2-5; 9 bases agree with TRBD1. Trimming took 5 bases from V and 2 from J; bases not matched to a gene: 6. This CDR3 has 15 residues. The germline gives CDR1 PRHDT, CDR2 FYEKMQ (reference sequence). CDR3 amino acids: CASSTGTGRQETQYF. The CDR3 nucleotides are TGTGCCAGCAGCACGGGGACAGGGCGACAAGAGACCCAGTACTTC.

CDR3 DNA: TGTGCCAGCAGCCTAGATTCCGGGACTGCAACCGGGGAGCTGTTTTTT. This gives the protein CASSLDSGTATGELFF. The V and J genes are TRBV7-2 and TRBJ2-2; D is perhaps TRBD2 (6 bases). The V and J ends lost 5 bases and 5 bases respectively, with 18 bases between them. The CDR3 extends over 16 amino acids. From germline, CDR1 is SGHTA and CDR2 FQGNSA.

The V gene is TRBV5-6, the J gene TRBJ1-2; a possible D gene is TRBD1 (5 bases). The CDR3 extends over 16 amino acids. In germline, CDR1 is SGHDT, CDR2 YYEEEE. V was pared by 3 bases and J by 0 bases, with 15 bases between. The CDR3 DNA sequence: TGTGCCAGCAGCTCTATAGGGACTCTGGCTAACTATGGCTACACCTTC. Amino acids: CASSSIGTLANYGYTF. Supplemented by reference TRBV5-6 and TRBJ1-2, the full variable domain reads DAGVTQSPTHLIKTRGQQVTLRCSPKSGHDTVSWYQQALGQGPQFIFQYYEEEERQRGNFPDRFSGHQFPNYSSELNVNALLLGDSALYLCASSSIGTLANYGYTFGSGTRLTVV.

The V gene is TRBV2, the J gene TRBJ2-3, with D unresolved. Germline CDR1 SNHLY, CDR2 FYNNEI. The CDR3 runs 13 residues. The germline V and J ends were trimmed by 8 bases and 1 base, with 10 bases remaining between them. CDR3 sequence reads: CASGELRTDTQYF. The CDR3 DNA sequence: TGTGCCAGCGGAGAACTCCGCACAGATACGCAGTATTTT.

This clone was seen only a few times. This chain joins TRBV19 and TRBJ1-5; the match to TRBD1 covers 7 bases. J gave up 5 bases and V 5 bases, and 3 bases lay outside the gene matches. Germline V CDR1 and CDR2: LNHDA, SQIVND (reference sequence). The CDR3 has 13 residues. The DNA for the CDR3 is TGTGCCAGTAGTGCCGACAGGGATCAGCCCCAGCATTTT. It yields the protein CASSADRDQPQHF.

The chain uses TRBV5-4 and TRBJ2-7, with a tentative D call TRBD2 (5 bases). This CDR3 region has 17 residues. V lost 0 bases, J lost 0 bases, and 16 bases lay in between. In germline, CDR1 is SGHNT, CDR2 YYREEE (reference sequence). In nucleotides, the CDR3 is TGTGCCAGCAGCTTGGGGTCCCCCGGCCGGGGCTCCTACGAGCAGTACTTC. Amino acid sequence: CASSLGSPGRGSYEQYF.

The V gene is TRBV25-1, the J gene TRBJ2-5; D perhaps matches TRBD1 (5 bases). The V end lost 5 bases, the J end lost 3 bases, and 13 bases lay between the germline ends. Germline-derived CDR1 and CDR2 are MGHDK and SYGVNS. The CDR3 has 14 residues. CDR3 bases: TGTGCCAGCAGTTCTAGGGCCAGGGAAGAGACCCAGTACTTC. This sequence encodes CASSSRAREETQYF.